This T cell receptor beta chain came from a study of shared clonotypes between healthy human individuals. Across the study: CD8 memory received one plate per donor, CD8 naive two, CD4 memory three and CD4 naive three.

Profiling relied on immunoSEQ multiplex PCR, and the TCRdb table lists in-frame clones only, not all of them. The table shows a few million clones, with around 90% occurring only once. CDR3 length equals 15 residues. Per germline, CDR1 SGHNT and CDR2 YYREEE (reference sequence). Deletions cut 0 bases from V and 2 bases from J, with 12 bases between. The rearrangement links TRBV5-4 to TRBJ2-7; possibly TRBD1 or TRBD2 for D (5 bases each). The source material was naive CD4+ T cells from PBMCs. Described subset: CD45RA+ positively selected. The clonotype originates from a man aged 18 to 29 in good health. Some clones in this sample may be carry-over from other donors' samples. CDR3 amino acids: CASSLAGARAYEQYF. As DNA, the CDR3 is TGTGCCAGCAGCTTGGCCGGGGCCAGGGCCTACGAGCAGTACTTC.